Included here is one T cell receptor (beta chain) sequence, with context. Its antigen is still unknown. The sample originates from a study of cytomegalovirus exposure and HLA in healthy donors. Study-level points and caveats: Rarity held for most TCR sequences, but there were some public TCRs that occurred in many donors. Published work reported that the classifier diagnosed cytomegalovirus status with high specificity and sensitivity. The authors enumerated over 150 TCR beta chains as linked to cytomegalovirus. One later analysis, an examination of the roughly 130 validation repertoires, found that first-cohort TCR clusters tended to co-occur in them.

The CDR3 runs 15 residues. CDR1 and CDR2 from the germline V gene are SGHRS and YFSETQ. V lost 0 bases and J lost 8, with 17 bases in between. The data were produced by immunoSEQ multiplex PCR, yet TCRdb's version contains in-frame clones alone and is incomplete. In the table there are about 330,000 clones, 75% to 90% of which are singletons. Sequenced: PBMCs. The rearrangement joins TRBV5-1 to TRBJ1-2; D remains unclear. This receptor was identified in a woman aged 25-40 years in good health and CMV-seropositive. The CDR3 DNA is TGCGCCAGCAGCTTGGACCTTTTGAAAGGTAACGGCTACACCTTC. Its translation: CASSLDLLKGNGYTF.